The T cell receptor (beta chain) under discussion was sequenced for a study of blood T cells in healthy people across ages. Through a sample-barcoded 5' primer and a J-beta primer mix, a second PCR was run for roughly 6 to 12 cycles. From the 5' RACE reads, TCRdb called clonotypes with MiXCR, one entry per CDR3 protein. The table has a few hundred thousand distinct CDR3 sequences, 45% to 60% seen once. This TCR was sampled from a man aged 60 to 69 in good health. The specimen sequenced was blood.

For the CDR3, the DNA is TGTGCCAGCAGCGGAGCGGGGATACGCTCCTACGAGCAGTACTTC. Its protein product is CASSGAGIRSYEQYF. The chain employs TRBV9 and TRBJ2-4; TRBD2 matches at 7 bases. The assigned J gene may be wrong: the sequence end matches TRBJ2-7 better. CDR3 size: 15 residues. Germline CDR1 is SGDLS and CDR2 is YYNGEE.